A selection of T cell receptor beta chains follows, all from one sample in a study of OX40 agonist ivuxolimab in advanced cancers. Using immunoSEQ multiplex PCR, the repertoire was profiled, and TCRdb retains in-frame clones only, with some absent. The repertoire has around 61,000 clones, about four fifths of them found once; the top ten carry roughly 2.3%. Material: CD4+ or CD8+ T cells sorted from blood, obtained in a trial of the OX40 agonist ivuxolimab. The source is an adult with an advanced solid tumor such as melanoma, head and neck, liver or kidney cancer. The CDR3 runs from the conserved cysteine through the conserved F or W. Each record gives: D gene, J gene, V gene, clone size, CDR3 protein, CDR3 DNA. D genes are given only for firm matches. The listing skips clone size in some rows; elsewhere it reads once, few, many or a size class.

. TRBJ1-1 TRBV4-1 . CASSQARETEAFF TGCGCCAGCAGCCAGGCCAGGGAAACTGAAGCTTTCTTT
. TRBJ2-3 TRBV6-1 . CASTFSIFTDTQYF TGTGCCAGCACCTTTTCGATATTCACAGATACGCAGTATTTT
. TRBJ2-7 TRBV30 few CAWSGGFDTGQYF TGTGCCTGGAGCGGGGGATTTGACACGGGGCAGTACTTC
. TRBJ2-5 TRBV5-6 . CASSLGAGETQYF TGTGCCAGCAGCTTGGGGGCGGGAGAGACCCAGTACTTC
TRBD1 TRBJ1-2 TRBV19 medium-sized CASSSGQGDGYTF TGTGCCAGTAGTAGTGGGCAGGGGGATGGCTACACCTTC
. TRBJ1-5 TRBV30 medium-sized CAWSPKGSQPQHF TGTGCCTGGAGTCCTAAGGGGAGTCAGCCCCAGCATTTT
TRBD2 TRBJ2-7 TRBV7-2 . CASSLTSGAYEQYF TGTGCCAGCAGCTTAACTAGCGGGGCCTACGAGCAGTACTTC
. TRBJ1-6 TRBV6-5 . CASSLAGGPLHF TGTGCCAGCAGCCTCGCCGGGGGCCCCCTCCACTTT
. TRBJ1-5 TRBV19 . CASSEVDSGQPQHF TGTGCCAGTAGTGAGGTCGACTCGGGGCAGCCCCAGCATTTT
. TRBJ2-7 TRBV30 . CALVQGFREQYF TGTGCCCTAGTTCAGGGGTTTCGCGAGCAGTACTTC
TRBD1 TRBJ2-7 TRBV6-5 . CASSYGDRVYEQYF TGTGCCAGCAGTTATGGGGACAGGGTGTACGAGCAGTACTTC
. TRBJ2-3 TRBV5-6 . CASSYADTQYF TGTGCCAGCTCGTACGCAGATACGCAGTATTTT
. TRBJ2-7 TRBV7-6 . CASSLEKAYEQYF TGTGCCAGCAGCTTAGAAAAGGCCTACGAGCAGTACTTC
. TRBJ1-4 TRBV4-2 . CASSQDHGRTTNEKLFF TGTGCCAGCAGCCAAGATCATGGACGGACAACTAATGAAAAACTGTTTTTT
TRBD1 TRBJ1-5 TRBV4-1 . CASRETGRHGAQHF TGCGCCAGCAGGGAGACAGGGAGGCACGGAGCCCAGCATTTT
TRBD2 TRBJ2-7 TRBV9 . CASSVGAGGAYEQYF TGTGCCAGCAGCGTAGGAGCGGGGGGTGCCTACGAGCAGTACTTC